This T cell receptor (beta chain) was sequenced in a study of cytomegalovirus exposure and HLA in healthy donors. In the PCR, 60 Vbeta and 13 Jbeta primers were used. Libraries were prepared by immunoSEQ multiplex PCR; TCRdb keeps only in-frame clonotypes and omits some of them. The sample has about 120,000 clones; about three quarters are singletons. Trimming left V 0 bases short and J 7 bases short, with 13 bases between. This CDR3 is 15 amino acids long. Germline CDR1 SGHVS, CDR2 FQNEAQ. This clone was seen a few times. The target antigen is unknown. Study-wide results and limits: Earlier analysis looked at TCR beta V segments, and most were productive about 90% or about 30% of the time.

Material: PBMCs. The TCR originated in a woman in her sixties in good health and CMV-seropositive. The chain employs TRBV7-8 and TRBJ2-1; D gene uncertain. This CDR3 is CASSLAHLGGNEQFF. The CDR3, as DNA: TGTGCCAGCAGCTTAGCGCATCTAGGTGGGAATGAGCAGTTCTTC.